What follows describes a single TCR beta chain. The antigen remains unidentified. The sample originates from a study of post-analysis software for immune sequencing data. Turning to the study itself: The study covered relapsing-remitting, secondary progressive and progressive-relapsing courses of multiple sclerosis.

CDR1 is SQVTM, CDR2 ANQGSEA, per germline. The CDR3 is 12 amino acids. V shed 5 bases and J shed 5 bases, with 12 bases lying between them. Included in the TCR beta cDNA libraries were unique molecular identifiers. The T cell input of 1 to 10 million gave about half a million cDNA molecules. MiXCR, run by TCRdb on the PCR reads, gives a single entry per CDR3 protein. The sample comprises around 770,000 distinct CDR3 sequences, 46% of which are singletons, and roughly 4.4% rests with the top ten. Notes on the study in general: Versus controls, multiple sclerosis patients showed significantly lower diversity (normalized Chao1). With TRBV5-6, TRBV5-1 and TRBV20-1 included, about five TRBV segments were more frequent in patients than in controls.

Sequenced input: blood. The TCR originated in a girl under 18 with multiple sclerosis. The chain uses TRBV29-1 and TRBJ1-2; maybe TRBD1 (5 bases). The CDR3 DNA sequence: TGCAGCGTTACCTGGGGGAATTATGGCTACACCTTC. Translated: CSVTWGNYGYTF.